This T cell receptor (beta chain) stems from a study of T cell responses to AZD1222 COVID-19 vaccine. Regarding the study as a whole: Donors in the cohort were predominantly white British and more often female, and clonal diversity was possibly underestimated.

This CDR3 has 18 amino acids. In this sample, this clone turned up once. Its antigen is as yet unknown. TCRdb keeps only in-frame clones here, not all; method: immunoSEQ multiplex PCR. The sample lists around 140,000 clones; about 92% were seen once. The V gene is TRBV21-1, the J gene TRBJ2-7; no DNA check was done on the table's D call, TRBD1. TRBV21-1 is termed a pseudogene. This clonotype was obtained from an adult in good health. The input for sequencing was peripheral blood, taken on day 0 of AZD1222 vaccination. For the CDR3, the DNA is TGTGCCAGCATCACACCCAAAAACAGGGCCGTCGAGATGGACGAGCAGTACTTC. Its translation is CASITPKNRAVEMDEQYF.